Sequencing of this T cell receptor beta chain was carried out in a study of control samples from healthy donors and cancer patients. Repertoires were generated with immunoSEQ multiplex PCR, while TCRdb's copy carries only in-frame clones and drops some. The profile shows roughly 88,000 clones, 91% of them singletons. Germline-derived CDR1 and CDR2 are SGDLS and YYNGEE. V was clipped by 4 bases and J by 0 bases; unmatched bases: 4. The CDR3 sequence is 14 residues long. The TCR originated in a man aged 50 to 59 in good health. Sequencing input: blood. V is TRBV9 and J is TRBJ2-7; 7 nucleotides agree with TRBD2. The DNA of the CDR3 is TGTGCCAGCAGCCCCGGGAGGAGCTCCTACGAGCAGTACTTC. Protein sequence: CASSPGRSSYEQYF.